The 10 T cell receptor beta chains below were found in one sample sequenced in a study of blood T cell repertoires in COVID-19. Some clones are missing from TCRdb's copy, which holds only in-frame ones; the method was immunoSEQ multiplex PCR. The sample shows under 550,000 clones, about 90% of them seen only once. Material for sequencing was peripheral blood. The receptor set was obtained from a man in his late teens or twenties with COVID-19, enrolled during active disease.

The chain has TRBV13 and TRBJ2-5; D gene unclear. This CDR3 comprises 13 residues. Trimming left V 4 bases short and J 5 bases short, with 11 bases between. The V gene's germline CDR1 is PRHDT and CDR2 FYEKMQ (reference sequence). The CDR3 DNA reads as TGTGCCAGCAGCTATACCTTGGAGGAGACCCAGTACTTC. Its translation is CASSYTLEETQYF.

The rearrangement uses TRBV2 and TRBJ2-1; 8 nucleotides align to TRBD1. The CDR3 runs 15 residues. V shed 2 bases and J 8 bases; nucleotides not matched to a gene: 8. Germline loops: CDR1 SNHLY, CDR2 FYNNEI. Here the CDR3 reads CASSEFSARGHEQFF. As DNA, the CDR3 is TGTGCCAGCAGTGAATTTAGCGCCAGGGGGCATGAGCAGTTCTTC.

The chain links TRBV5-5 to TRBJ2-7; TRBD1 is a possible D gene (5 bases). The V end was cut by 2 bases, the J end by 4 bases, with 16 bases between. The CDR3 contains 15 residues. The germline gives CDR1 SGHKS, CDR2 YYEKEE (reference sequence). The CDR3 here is CASSFGAQLGYEQYF. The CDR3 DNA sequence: TGTGCCAGCAGCTTTGGGGCCCAGCTGGGGTACGAGCAGTACTTC.

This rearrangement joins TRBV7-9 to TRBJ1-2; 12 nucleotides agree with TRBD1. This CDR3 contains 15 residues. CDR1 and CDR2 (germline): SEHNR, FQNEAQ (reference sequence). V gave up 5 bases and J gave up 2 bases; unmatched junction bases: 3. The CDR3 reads CASSAGTGGNYGYTF. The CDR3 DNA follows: TGTGCCAGCAGCGCCGGGACAGGGGGCAACTATGGCTACACCTTC. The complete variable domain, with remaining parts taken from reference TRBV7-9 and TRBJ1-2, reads DTGVSQNPRHKITKRGQNVTFRCDPISEHNRLYWYRQTLGQGPEFLTYFQNEAQLEKSRLLSDRFSAERPKGSFSTLEIQRTEQGDSAMYLCASSAGTGGNYGYTFGSGTRLTVV.

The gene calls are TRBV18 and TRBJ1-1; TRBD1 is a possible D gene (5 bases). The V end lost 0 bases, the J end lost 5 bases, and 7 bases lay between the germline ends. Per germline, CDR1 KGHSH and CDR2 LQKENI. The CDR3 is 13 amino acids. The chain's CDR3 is CASSPPGGTEAFF. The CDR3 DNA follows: TGTGCCAGCTCACCACCGGGGGGGACTGAAGCTTTCTTT.

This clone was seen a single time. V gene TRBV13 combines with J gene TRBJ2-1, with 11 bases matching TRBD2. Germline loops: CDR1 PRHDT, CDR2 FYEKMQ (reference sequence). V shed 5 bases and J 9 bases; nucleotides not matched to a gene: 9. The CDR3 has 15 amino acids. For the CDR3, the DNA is TGTGCCAGCAGCCCGATAGCGGGGGGGTCAAGTGAGCAGTTCTTC. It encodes CASSPIAGGSSEQFF.

The CDR3 protein is CATSVSDSQYF. Written as DNA, the CDR3 is TGTGCCACCAGTGTATCGGACTCACAGTATTTT. The chain combines TRBV24-1 with TRBJ2-3; maybe TRBD2 (5 bases). Trimming stripped 5 bases from V and 12 bases from J, with 11 bases between. CDR1 is KGHDR, CDR2 SFDVKD, per germline. The CDR3 totals 11 residues.

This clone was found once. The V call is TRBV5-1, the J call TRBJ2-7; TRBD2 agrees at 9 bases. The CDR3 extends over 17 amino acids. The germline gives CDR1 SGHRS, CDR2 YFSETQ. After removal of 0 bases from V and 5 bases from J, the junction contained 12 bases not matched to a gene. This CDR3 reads CASSLEVDFSGSHEQYF. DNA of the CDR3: TGCGCCAGCAGCTTGGAGGTAGATTTTAGCGGGAGCCACGAGCAGTACTTC.

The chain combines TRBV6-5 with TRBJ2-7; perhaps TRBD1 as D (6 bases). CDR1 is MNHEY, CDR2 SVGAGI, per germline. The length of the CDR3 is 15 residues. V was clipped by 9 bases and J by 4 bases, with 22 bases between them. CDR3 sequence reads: CASSTRDKLLYEQYF. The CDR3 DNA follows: TGTGCCAGTTCTACCCGGGACAAACTCCTGTACGAGCAGTACTTC.

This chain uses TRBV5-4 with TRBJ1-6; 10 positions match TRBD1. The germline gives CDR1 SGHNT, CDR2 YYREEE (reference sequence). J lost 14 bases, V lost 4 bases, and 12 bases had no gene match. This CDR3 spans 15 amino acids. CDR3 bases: TGTGCCAGCAGCACATGGACAGGGGGTGCTCCGGCCCTCCACTTT. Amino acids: CASSTWTGGAPALHF.